This is a list of T cell receptor beta chains from one sample in a study of T cells in Graves' hyperthyroidism and ophthalmopathy. TCRdb used MiXCR to reprocess the multiplex PCR reads, holding one entry per CDR3 protein. In the table there are a few hundred thousand distinct CDR3 sequences, roughly 15% of which are singletons. Sequencing was performed on blood. These receptors all stem from a woman aged 50 to 60 with Graves' hyperthyroidism that later progressed to Graves' ophthalmopathy. CDR3s include the opening cysteine and the closing phenylalanine or tryptophan. The D gene is left open where the match is weak. Clone size is shown for a subset of rows, as once, few, many or a class of expanded clone.

V gene	J gene	D gene	clone size	CDR3 DNA	CDR3 protein
TRBV5-1	TRBJ2-4	.	many	TGCGCCAGCAGCGTAGATAGCGAAACGAACATTCAGTACTTC	CASSVDSETNIQYF
TRBV20-1	TRBJ2-7	.	few	TGCAGTGCTAGAGATCGGGGGGCGGGTAGTTTCCTCGAGCAGTACTTC	CSARDRGAGSFLEQYF
TRBV12-3/TRBV12-4	TRBJ2-1	TRBD2	many	TGTGCCAGCAGGGGGACTAGCGGGATCAATGAGCAGTTCTTC	CASRGTSGINEQFF
TRBV6-1	TRBJ2-1	TRBD2	many	TGTGCCAGCATCAGACTAGCGGGCAGCAATGAGCAGTTCTTC	CASIRLAGSNEQFF
TRBV5-1	TRBJ2-1	.	many	TGCGCCAGCAGCTTGGATGCTAGCTCTAGAATTTACAATGAGCAGTTCTTC	CASSLDASSRIYNEQFF
TRBV12-3/TRBV12-4	TRBJ1-1	TRBD1	many	TGTGCCAGCAGTTCCACAGGGGGTGGCTCTGAAGCTTTCTTT	CASSSTGGGSEAFF
TRBV7-9	TRBJ1-1	.	many	TGTGCCAGCAGCGATATCACGTGGGGGGGGAAAGCTTTCTTT	CASSDITWGGKAFF
TRBV28	TRBJ2-7	.	many	TGTGCCAGCAGTTTGTCCAGAAGCTACGAGCAGTACTTC	CASSLSRSYEQYF
TRBV28	TRBJ2-1	TRBD2	many	TGTGCCAGCAATCTAGGGCTAGCGGATTCCTACAATGAGCAGTTCTTC	CASNLGLADSYNEQFF
TRBV9	TRBJ2-2	.	few	TGTGCCAGCAGCACCCGCGCGGACACCGGGGAGCTGTTTTTT	CASSTRADTGELFF
TRBV7-3	TRBJ2-3	.	.	TGTGCCAGCAGCTTTAGTGGGAGCTTTACGCAGTATTTT	CASSFSGSFTQYF
TRBV12-3/TRBV12-4	TRBJ2-2	.	many	TGTGCCAGCAGTTTAGACAGCACCAACACCGGGGAGCTGTTTTTT	CASSLDSTNTGELFF
TRBV25-1	TRBJ2-5	.	.	TGTGCCAGCACTCGACAGGACCAAGAGACCCAGTACTTC	CASTRQDQETQYF
TRBV6-1	TRBJ1-2	.	few	TGTGCCAGCACGAGCGGCTATGGCTACACCTTC	CASTSGYGYTF
TRBV7-2	TRBJ2-2	.	many	TGTGCCAGCAGCTACGGACAAGCGGGTGTAGGGGAGCTGTTTTTT	CASSYGQAGVGELFF
TRBV28	TRBJ2-7	.	many	TGTGCCAGCAGTTCCCGGATCCTAGGGAGCTACGAGCAGTACTTC	CASSSRILGSYEQYF
TRBV16	TRBJ1-1	.	few	TGTGCCAGCAGCCGAGCAGGGGCGGGCACTGAAGCTTTCTTT	CASSRAGAGTEAFF
TRBV7-2	TRBJ2-2	.	many	TGTGCCAGCAGCTTAGCGCCGGGAAACGGGGAGCTGTTTTTT	CASSLAPGNGELFF
TRBV7-9	TRBJ1-3	.	few	TGTGCCAGCAGCATCCCCGGGACTCACGAAAGCTCTGGAAACACCATATATTTT	CASSIPGTHESSGNTIYF
TRBV20-1	TRBJ1-5	.	.	TGCAGTGCTAGAAACCCGTGGGACGAGCATCAGCCCCAGCATTTT	CSARNPWDEHQPQHF
TRBV28	TRBJ2-3	.	many	TGTGCCAGCAGTTTTCAGGCAGGCCCTAGCACAGATACGCAGTATTTT	CASSFQAGPSTDTQYF
TRBV2	TRBJ1-5	.	many	TGTGCCAGCAGTGGAGGGACATATTATAGCAATCAGCCCCAGCATTTT	CASSGGTYYSNQPQHF
TRBV5-1	TRBJ2-2	.	.	TGCGCCAGCAGCTTGTCGAGACGTCAGGCGGGCGCCGGGGAGCTGTTTTTT	CASSLSRRQAGAGELFF
TRBV20-1	TRBJ1-2	TRBD1	.	TGCAGTGCTAGACCCCCGGGACAGGGGTATGGCTACACCTTC	CSARPPGQGYGYTF
TRBV10-3	TRBJ2-6	.	many	TGTGCCATCAGTGACCCCTCTGGGGCCAACGTCCTGACTTTC	CAISDPSGANVLTF
TRBV10-3	TRBJ2-7	.	many	TGTGCCATCAGTGAGATAATAGGACTGGGCGACGAGCAGTACTTC	CAISEIIGLGDEQYF
TRBV6-8	TRBJ1-1	.	.	TGTGCCAGCAGTTACCCCCTGGTACTTCGTGAGGATAAAATGAACACTGAGGCTTTCTTT	CASSYPLVLREDKMNTEAFF
TRBV20-1	TRBJ1-5	.	many	TGCAGTGCTTTTCCTAAGGGAGCAAACAATCAGCCCCAGCATTTT	CSAFPKGANNQPQHF
TRBV2	TRBJ1-2	TRBD1	many	TGTGCCAGCAGTCCCCGCTCGACAGGGGGTTATGGCTACACCTTC	CASSPRSTGGYGYTF
TRBV28	TRBJ2-7	.	medium-sized	TGTGCCAGCACCTCTCAAGGGCAAACTCCGACCTACTTC	CASTSQGQTPTYF
TRBV7-3	TRBJ2-1	TRBD2	.	TGTGCCAGCAGCCCGGGACTAGCGACAAATGAGCAGTTCTTC	CASSPGLATNEQFF
TRBV30	TRBJ2-1	.	many	TGTGCCTGGAGTGTACGGCAGGAGCAGTTCTTC	CAWSVRQEQFF
TRBV7-8	TRBJ2-2	.	many	TGTGCCAGCAGTCACTATCCCCGAGGCACCGGGGAGCTGTTTTTT	CASSHYPRGTGELFF
TRBV18	TRBJ1-1	.	many	TGTGCCAGCTCACCCCAGCAGGGGCAAGCTGAAGCTTTCTTT	CASSPQQGQAEAFF
TRBV11-2	TRBJ2-1	.	many	TGTGCCAGCAGCTTAGGGGGTGAGCAGTTCTTC	CASSLGGEQFF
TRBV20-1	TRBJ1-1	TRBD1	once	TGCAGTGCTAGAGATTACCGGACAGGCAACACTGAAGCTTTCTTT	CSARDYRTGNTEAFF
TRBV5-1	TRBJ1-6	.	few	TGCGCCAGCAGCTTGGGCCCAACTTCACCCCTCCACTTT	CASSLGPTSPLHF
TRBV7-8	TRBJ1-5	.	many	TGTGCCAGCAGCTTACTGGCCTATTCGGGGCGCGTGAGCAATCAGCCCCAGCATTTT	CASSLLAYSGRVSNQPQHF
TRBV12-3/TRBV12-4	TRBJ1-1	TRBD1	many	TGTGCCAGCAGGTTATCCCGGGACAGGAACACTGAAGCTTTCTTT	CASRLSRDRNTEAFF
TRBV18	TRBJ1-1	.	many	TGTGCCAGCTCACCGGAAAGGAACACTGAAGCTTTCTTT	CASSPERNTEAFF
TRBV18	TRBJ1-2	.	many	TGTGCCAGCTCCCTGGGGGTCCTCTATGGCTACACCTTC	CASSLGVLYGYTF
TRBV4-1	TRBJ2-7	.	few	TGCGCCAGCAGCCAATCTGTGACAGTCTACGAGCAGTACTTC	CASSQSVTVYEQYF
TRBV4-2	TRBJ2-3	.	.	TGTGCCAGCAGCCGGGGGGAGGTTACAGATACGCAGTATTTT	CASSRGEVTDTQYF
TRBV30	TRBJ1-1	.	.	TGTGCCTGGAGCTCGGGGAAGTATGAAGCTTTCTTT	CAWSSGKYEAFF
TRBV20-1	TRBJ1-4	TRBD1	few	TGCAGTGCTAAGGGGGATGAGACAGGGAATGAAAAACTGTTTTTT	CSAKGDETGNEKLFF
TRBV2	TRBJ1-1	.	many	TGTGCCAACCGAGGACAGCCGCACACTGAAGCTTTCTTT	CANRGQPHTEAFF
TRBV28	TRBJ1-4	.	many	TGTGCCAGCGGAGCAACTAATGAAAAACTGTTTTTT	CASGATNEKLFF
TRBV6-1	TRBJ2-2	.	many	TGTGCCAGCAGTTTAGGAGGGGGCCTCACCGGGGAGCTGTTTTTT	CASSLGGGLTGELFF
TRBV28	TRBJ2-7	TRBD2	many	TGTGCCAGCAGCCAAGCCGCTAGCGGGAGATCTGTGTGGTACGAGCAGTACTTC	CASSQAASGRSVWYEQYF
TRBV7-3	TRBJ2-1	TRBD2	many	TGTGCCAGCAGCCGAGCGGGAGCTCGGGTCAATGAGCAGTTCTTC	CASSRAGARVNEQFF
TRBV27	TRBJ1-1	.	few	TGTGCCAGCAGTTTACGGGGGGTAGGAACTGAAGCTTTCTTT	CASSLRGVGTEAFF
TRBV5-1	TRBJ2-1	.	many	TGCGCCAGCAATCCGGGACCCCGAGACAATGAGCAGTTCTTC	CASNPGPRDNEQFF
TRBV13	TRBJ1-6	.	.	TGTGCCAGCAGCTTAGTGGCCTCACCCCTCCACTTT	CASSLVASPLHF
TRBV4-1	TRBJ2-4	TRBD1	once	TGCGCCAGCAGCCATCCCGGGACAGGGACGACGCAATTTCTAGCCAAAAACATTCAGTACTTC	CASSHPGTGTTQFLAKNIQYF
TRBV12-3/TRBV12-4	TRBJ2-1	TRBD2	many	TGTGCCAGCAGTTTACCTAGCGGGAGGTCAAATGAGCAGTTCTTC	CASSLPSGRSNEQFF
TRBV12-3/TRBV12-4	TRBJ2-1	TRBD2	many	TGTGCCAGCATCCAGGGGACTAGCGGGAGGGCCCGCTCCTACAATGAGCAGTTCTTC	CASIQGTSGRARSYNEQFF
TRBV4-1	TRBJ2-1	TRBD2	few	TGCGCCAGCAGGAGGGTAGCGGGAGTGAATGAGCAGTTCTTC	CASRRVAGVNEQFF
TRBV7-2	TRBJ1-5	TRBD1	many	TGTGCCAGCAGCTGGGGGGGACAGACCATCAATCAGCCCCAGCATTTT	CASSWGGQTINQPQHF
TRBV7-9	TRBJ1-3	.	few	TGTGCCAGCAGCTTAGCTCAGGGAAACACCATATATTTT	CASSLAQGNTIYF